Listed here is a single T cell receptor beta chain. Its cognate antigen is unknown. The CDR3 length is 17 residues. Per germline, CDR1 SGHNT and CDR2 YYREEE (reference sequence). Losses at the gene ends were 4 bases for V and 2 bases for J; bases not matched to a gene: 12. These data come from a study of shared clonotypes between healthy human individuals. Turning to the study itself: A couple of women and a few men aged 18 to 49 made up the donors.

Naive-designated CD8 cells lacked CD45RO, were positively enriched for CCR7, and omitted terminally differentiated effector memory CD45RA+ cells. Study-wide points: It was anticipated that sequencing depth would influence how many clonotypes donors shared. Researchers sampled blood only, noting tissue repertoires likely differ.

Sequencing was performed with immunoSEQ multiplex PCR; in TCRdb, only in-frame clones are kept and a portion is missing. Of about 2.2 million clones listed, 90% to 95% are singletons. This chain uses TRBV5-4 with TRBJ2-7, with 10 bases aligning to TRBD2. This clonotype was obtained from a young man in good health. Some clones in this sample may be carry-over from other donors' samples. The source material was naive CD8+ T cells from PBMCs. CDR3 sequence reads: CASSLTRTSGIPYEQYF. CDR3 nucleotide sequence: TGTGCCAGCAGCCTAACCCGGACTAGCGGTATCCCCTACGAGCAGTACTTC.